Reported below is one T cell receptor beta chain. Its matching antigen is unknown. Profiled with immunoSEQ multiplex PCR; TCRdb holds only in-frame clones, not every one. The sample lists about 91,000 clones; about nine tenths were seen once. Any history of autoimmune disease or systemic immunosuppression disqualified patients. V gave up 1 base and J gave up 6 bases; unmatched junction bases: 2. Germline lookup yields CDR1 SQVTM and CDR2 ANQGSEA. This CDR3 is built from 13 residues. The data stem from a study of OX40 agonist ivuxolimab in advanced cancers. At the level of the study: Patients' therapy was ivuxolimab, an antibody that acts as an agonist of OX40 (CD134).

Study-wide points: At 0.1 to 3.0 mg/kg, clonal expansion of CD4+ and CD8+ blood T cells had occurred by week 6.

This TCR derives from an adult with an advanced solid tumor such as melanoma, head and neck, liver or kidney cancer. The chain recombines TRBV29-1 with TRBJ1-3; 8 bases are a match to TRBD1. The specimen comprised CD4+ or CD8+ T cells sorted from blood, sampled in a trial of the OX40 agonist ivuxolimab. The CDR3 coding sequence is TGCAGCGTTGAAGGACAGGGGACAAACACCATATATTTT. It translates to CSVEGQGTNTIYF.